The source of this T cell receptor beta chain is a study of cytotoxic CD8 clonotypes in ibrutinib-treated CLL. Germline loops: CDR1 SGHRS, CDR2 YFSETQ. V was cut by 0 bases and J by 3 bases, with 9 bases left in between. The CDR3 is 14 residues long. The data were produced by immunoSEQ multiplex PCR, yet TCRdb's version contains in-frame clones alone and is incomplete. Found here are tens of thousands of clones, about 54% of them singletons; the top ten hold roughly a quarter. The receptor was derived from a human donor with chronic lymphocytic leukemia. The sample in question was PBMCs, obtained at disease progression, from a patient treated with ibrutinib. The chain is built from TRBV5-1 and TRBJ1-2; the D is unclear. Here the CDR3 DNA reads TGCGCCAGCAGCTTGGCCGGGGAGGACTATGGCTACACCTTC. Protein sequence: CASSLAGEDYGYTF.